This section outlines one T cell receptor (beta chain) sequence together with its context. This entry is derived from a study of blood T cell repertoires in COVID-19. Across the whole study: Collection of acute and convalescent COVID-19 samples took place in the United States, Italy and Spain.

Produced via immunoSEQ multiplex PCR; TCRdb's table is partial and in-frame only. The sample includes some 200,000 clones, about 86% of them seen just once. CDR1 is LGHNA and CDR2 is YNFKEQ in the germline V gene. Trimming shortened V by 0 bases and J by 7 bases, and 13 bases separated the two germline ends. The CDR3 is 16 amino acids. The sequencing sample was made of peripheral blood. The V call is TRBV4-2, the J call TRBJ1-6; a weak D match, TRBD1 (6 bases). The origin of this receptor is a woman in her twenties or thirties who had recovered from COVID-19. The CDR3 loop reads CASSQDRAGVNSPLHF. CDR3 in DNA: TGTGCCAGCAGCCAAGATCGGGCAGGGGTGAATTCACCCCTCCACTTT.